The rows below give T cell receptor beta chains drawn from one sample of a study of cytomegalovirus exposure and HLA in healthy donors. The table came from immunoSEQ multiplex PCR; TCRdb's copy has only in-frame clones and leaves some out. Recorded for this sample: 220,000 or so clones. What was sequenced was PBMCs. The receptors here all came from a girl aged 2 to 9 in good health and CMV-seropositive. The CDR3 runs from the conserved cysteine through the conserved F or W.

len: 17
j_gene: TRBJ2-1
v_gene: TRBV5-1
CDR3aa: CASSSQTGPTLGNEQFF

len: 16
j_gene: TRBJ1-5
v_gene: TRBV28
CDR3aa: CASSLWWQNSNQPQHF

len: 13
j_gene: TRBJ1-4
v_gene: TRBV7-9
CDR3aa: CASSWTQGEKLFF

len: 15
j_gene: TRBJ2-1
v_gene: TRBV7-2
CDR3aa: CASSLRASTYNEQFF

len: 15
j_gene: TRBJ2-2
v_gene: TRBV28
CDR3aa: CASTVGDRNTGELFF

len: 13
j_gene: TRBJ1-2
v_gene: TRBV30
CDR3aa: CAWSHRVNYGYTF

len: 15
j_gene: TRBJ2-5
v_gene: TRBV5-4
CDR3aa: CASSRGLAVQETQYF

len: 17
j_gene: TRBJ2-7
v_gene: TRBV28
CDR3aa: CASSLTSLASGSYEQYF

len: 15
j_gene: -
v_gene: TRBV27
CDR3aa: CASSPIGLADREQYF

len: 16
j_gene: TRBJ2-1
v_gene: TRBV29-1
CDR3aa: CSVAPYTSRTGNEQFF

len: 13
j_gene: TRBJ2-1
v_gene: TRBV29-1
CDR3aa: CSGREAGYNEQFF

len: 16
j_gene: TRBJ2-1
v_gene: TRBV28
CDR3aa: CASSLFPASSYNEQFF

len: 14
j_gene: TRBJ2-1
v_gene: TRBV28
CDR3aa: CASSPPGQNNEQFF

len: 15
j_gene: TRBJ2-4
v_gene: TRBV5-1
CDR3aa: CASSSRRETKNIQYF

len: 16
j_gene: TRBJ2-2
v_gene: TRBV5-8
CDR3aa: CASSLLVQGNAGELFF

len: 10
j_gene: TRBJ1-1
v_gene: TRBV10-2
CDR3aa: CASRQAEAFF

len: 16
j_gene: TRBJ1-5
v_gene: TRBV4-1
CDR3aa: CASSHRDRVGNQPQHF

len: 15
j_gene: TRBJ2-7
v_gene: TRBV4-1
CDR3aa: CASSQEDQGAYEQYF

len: 17
j_gene: TRBJ2-3
v_gene: TRBV28
CDR3aa: CASSRSSGTWGTDTQYF

len: 14
j_gene: TRBJ1-2
v_gene: TRBV29-1
CDR3aa: CSVSAPVVRYGYTF

len: 15
j_gene: TRBJ1-3
v_gene: TRBV29-1
CDR3aa: CSAAPLAGVGNTIYF

len: 13
j_gene: TRBJ2-2
v_gene: TRBV2
CDR3aa: CASGQENTGELFF

len: 15
j_gene: TRBJ2-2
v_gene: TRBV7-7
CDR3aa: CASGSGGLFAGELFF

len: 16
j_gene: TRBJ1-1
v_gene: TRBV5-4
CDR3aa: CASSFKSPGGGTEAFF

len: 14
j_gene: TRBJ2-7
v_gene: TRBV19
CDR3aa: CASSGQGKVYEQYF

len: 18
j_gene: TRBJ2-5
v_gene: TRBV2
CDR3aa: CASSSGLAETMLQETQYF

len: 14
j_gene: TRBJ2-1
v_gene: TRBV5-1
CDR3aa: CASSSGLAGEEQFF

len: 14
j_gene: TRBJ1-4
v_gene: TRBV5-1
CDR3aa: CASSLGQGAYKLFF

len: 13
j_gene: TRBJ2-2
v_gene: TRBV4-1
CDR3aa: CASSRGRVGELFF

len: 12
j_gene: TRBJ2-7
v_gene: TRBV27
CDR3aa: CASSRGKNEQYF

len: 13
j_gene: TRBJ1-5
v_gene: TRBV21-1
CDR3aa: CASGQGSPQPQHF

len: 13
j_gene: TRBJ2-5
v_gene: TRBV19
CDR3aa: CASSMKIRETQYF

len: 18
j_gene: TRBJ2-5
v_gene: TRBV18
CDR3aa: CASSPNSPSGSSFETQYF

len: 14
j_gene: TRBJ1-2
v_gene: TRBV28
CDR3aa: CASSLRTGKFGYTF

len: 15
j_gene: TRBJ2-7
v_gene: TRBV6-5
CDR3aa: CASSYFGSGGEEQYF

len: 15
j_gene: TRBJ1-6
v_gene: TRBV6-5
CDR3aa: CASSSLQGANSPLHF

len: 16
j_gene: TRBJ2-1
v_gene: TRBV23-1
CDR3aa: CASSPLLAGGKNEQFF

len: 14
j_gene: TRBJ1-5
v_gene: TRBV27
CDR3aa: CASSLSGGHQPQHF

len: 19
j_gene: TRBJ1-4
v_gene: TRBV5-8
CDR3aa: CASSLGEGQSVGGQEKLFF

len: 16
j_gene: TRBJ2-1
v_gene: TRBV10-3
CDR3aa: CATEGTSGSRRNEQFF

len: 13
j_gene: TRBJ1-3
v_gene: TRBV2
CDR3aa: CASLGDSGNTIYF

len: 14
j_gene: TRBJ1-2
v_gene: TRBV13
CDR3aa: CASSLGPLNYGYTF

len: 13
j_gene: TRBJ2-1
v_gene: TRBV10-3
CDR3aa: CAIYREGSNEQFF

len: 16
j_gene: TRBJ2-4
v_gene: TRBV28
CDR3aa: CASSLGTSGLKNIQYF

len: 15
j_gene: TRBJ2-3
v_gene: TRBV6-5
CDR3aa: CASSLTDSGTDTQYF

len: 15
j_gene: TRBJ1-2
v_gene: TRBV10-2
CDR3aa: CASSATGGTNYGYTF

len: 18
j_gene: TRBJ1-2
v_gene: TRBV6-1
CDR3aa: CASSEKLAAGDRYYGYTF

len: 15
j_gene: TRBJ2-3
v_gene: TRBV29-1
CDR3aa: CSVGDYTSSTDTQYF

len: 13
j_gene: TRBJ1-1
v_gene: TRBV6-1
CDR3aa: CASSLYSLSEAFF

len: 17
j_gene: TRBJ2-7
v_gene: TRBV27
CDR3aa: CASSLSTEPGLVGEQYF

len: 15
j_gene: TRBJ1-1
v_gene: TRBV28
CDR3aa: CASIPPGGGRTEAFF